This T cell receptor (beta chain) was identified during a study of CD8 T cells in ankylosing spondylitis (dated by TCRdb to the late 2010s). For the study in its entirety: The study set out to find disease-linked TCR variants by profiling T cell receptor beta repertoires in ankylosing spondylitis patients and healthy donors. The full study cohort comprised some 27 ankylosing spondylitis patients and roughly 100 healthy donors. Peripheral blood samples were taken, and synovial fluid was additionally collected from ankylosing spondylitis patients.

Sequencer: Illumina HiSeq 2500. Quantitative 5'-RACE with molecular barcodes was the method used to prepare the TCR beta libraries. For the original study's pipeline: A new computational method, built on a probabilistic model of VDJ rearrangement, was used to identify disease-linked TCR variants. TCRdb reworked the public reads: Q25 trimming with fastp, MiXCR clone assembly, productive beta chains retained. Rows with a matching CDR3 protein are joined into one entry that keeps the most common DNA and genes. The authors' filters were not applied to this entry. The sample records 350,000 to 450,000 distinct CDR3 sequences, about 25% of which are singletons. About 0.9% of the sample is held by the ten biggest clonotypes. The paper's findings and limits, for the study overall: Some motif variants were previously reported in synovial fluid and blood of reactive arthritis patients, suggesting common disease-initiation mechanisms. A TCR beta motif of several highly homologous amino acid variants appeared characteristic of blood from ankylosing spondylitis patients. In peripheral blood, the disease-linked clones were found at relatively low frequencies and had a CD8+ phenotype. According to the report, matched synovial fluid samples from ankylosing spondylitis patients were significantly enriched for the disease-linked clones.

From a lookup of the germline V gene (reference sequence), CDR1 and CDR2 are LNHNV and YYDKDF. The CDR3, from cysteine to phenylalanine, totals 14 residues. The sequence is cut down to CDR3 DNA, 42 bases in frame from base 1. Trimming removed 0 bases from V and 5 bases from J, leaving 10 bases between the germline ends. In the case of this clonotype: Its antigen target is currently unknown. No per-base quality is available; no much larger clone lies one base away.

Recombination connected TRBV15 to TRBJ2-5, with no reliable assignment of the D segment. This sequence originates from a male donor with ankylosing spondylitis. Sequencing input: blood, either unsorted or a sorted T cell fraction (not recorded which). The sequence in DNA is TGTGCCACCAGCAGAGAGGACCCTGGGGAGACCCAGTACTTC. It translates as CATSREDPGETQYF.